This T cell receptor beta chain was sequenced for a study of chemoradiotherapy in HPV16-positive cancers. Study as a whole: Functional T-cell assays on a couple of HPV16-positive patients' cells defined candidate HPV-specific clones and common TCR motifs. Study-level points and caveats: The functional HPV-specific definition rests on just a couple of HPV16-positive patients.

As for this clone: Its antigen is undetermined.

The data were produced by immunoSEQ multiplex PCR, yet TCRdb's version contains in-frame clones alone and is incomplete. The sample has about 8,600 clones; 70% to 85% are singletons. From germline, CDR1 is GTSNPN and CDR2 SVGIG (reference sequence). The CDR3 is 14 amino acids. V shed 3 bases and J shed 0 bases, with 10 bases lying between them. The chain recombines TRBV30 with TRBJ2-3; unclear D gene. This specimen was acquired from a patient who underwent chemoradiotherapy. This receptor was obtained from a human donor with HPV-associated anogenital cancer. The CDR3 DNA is TGTGCCTGGAGCATAGGACGGAGCACAGATACGCAGTATTTT. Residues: CAWSIGRSTDTQYF.